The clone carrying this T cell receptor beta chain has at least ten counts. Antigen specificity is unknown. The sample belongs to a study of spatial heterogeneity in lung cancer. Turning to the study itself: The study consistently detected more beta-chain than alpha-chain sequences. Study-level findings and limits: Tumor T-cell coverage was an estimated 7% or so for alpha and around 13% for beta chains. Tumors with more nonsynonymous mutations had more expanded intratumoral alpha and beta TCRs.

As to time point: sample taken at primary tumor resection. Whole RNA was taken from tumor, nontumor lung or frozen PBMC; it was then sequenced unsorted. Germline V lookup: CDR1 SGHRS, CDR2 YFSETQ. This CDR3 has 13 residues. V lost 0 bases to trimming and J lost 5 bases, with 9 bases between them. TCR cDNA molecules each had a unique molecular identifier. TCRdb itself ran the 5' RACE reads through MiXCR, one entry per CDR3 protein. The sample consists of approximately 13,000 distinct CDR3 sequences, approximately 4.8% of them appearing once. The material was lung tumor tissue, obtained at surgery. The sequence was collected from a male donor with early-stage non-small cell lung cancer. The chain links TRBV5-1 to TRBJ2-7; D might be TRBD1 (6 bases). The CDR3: CASSLGQDNEQYF. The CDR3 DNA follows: TGCGCCAGCAGCTTGGGACAGGACAACGAGCAGTACTTC.